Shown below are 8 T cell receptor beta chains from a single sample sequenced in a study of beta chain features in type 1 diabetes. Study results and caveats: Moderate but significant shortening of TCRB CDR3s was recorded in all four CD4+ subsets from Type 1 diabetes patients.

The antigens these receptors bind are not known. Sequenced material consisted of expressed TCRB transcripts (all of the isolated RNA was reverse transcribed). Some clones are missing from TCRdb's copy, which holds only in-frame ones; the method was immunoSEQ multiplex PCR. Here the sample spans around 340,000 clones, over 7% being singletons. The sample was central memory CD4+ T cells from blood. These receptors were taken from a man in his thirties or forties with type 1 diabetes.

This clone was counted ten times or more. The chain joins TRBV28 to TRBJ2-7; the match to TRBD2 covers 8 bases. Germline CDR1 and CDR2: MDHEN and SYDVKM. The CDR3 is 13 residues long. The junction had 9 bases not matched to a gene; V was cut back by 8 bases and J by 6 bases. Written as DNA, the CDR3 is TGTGCCAGCGAGACCGGGACTAGGGGCGAGCAGTACTTC. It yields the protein CASETGTRGEQYF.

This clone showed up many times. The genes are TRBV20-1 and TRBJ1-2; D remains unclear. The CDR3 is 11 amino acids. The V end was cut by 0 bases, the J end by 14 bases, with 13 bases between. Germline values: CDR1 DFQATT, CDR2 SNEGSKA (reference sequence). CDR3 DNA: TGCAGTGCTAGAGATTCCAGGAGCGAAACCTTC. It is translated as CSARDSRSETF.

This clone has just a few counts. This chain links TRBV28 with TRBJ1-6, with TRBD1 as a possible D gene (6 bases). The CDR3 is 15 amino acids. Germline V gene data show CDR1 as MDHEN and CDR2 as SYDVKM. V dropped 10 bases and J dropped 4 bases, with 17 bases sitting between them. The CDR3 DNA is TGTGCCACCCGACGGTCTGGACAGTATAATTCACCCCTCCACTTT. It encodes CATRRSGQYNSPLHF.

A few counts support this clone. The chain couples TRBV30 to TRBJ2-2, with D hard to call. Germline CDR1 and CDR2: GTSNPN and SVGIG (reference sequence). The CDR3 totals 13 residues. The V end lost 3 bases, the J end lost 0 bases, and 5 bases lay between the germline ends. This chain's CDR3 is CAWSQANTGELFF. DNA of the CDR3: TGTGCCTGGAGCCAGGCGAACACCGGGGAGCTGTTTTTT.

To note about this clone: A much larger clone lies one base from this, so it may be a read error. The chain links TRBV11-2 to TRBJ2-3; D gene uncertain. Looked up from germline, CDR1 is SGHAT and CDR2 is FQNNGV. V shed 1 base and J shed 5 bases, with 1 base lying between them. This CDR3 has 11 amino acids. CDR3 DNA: TGTGCCAGCAGCTTAGGAGATACGCAGTATTTT. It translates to CASSLGDTQYF.

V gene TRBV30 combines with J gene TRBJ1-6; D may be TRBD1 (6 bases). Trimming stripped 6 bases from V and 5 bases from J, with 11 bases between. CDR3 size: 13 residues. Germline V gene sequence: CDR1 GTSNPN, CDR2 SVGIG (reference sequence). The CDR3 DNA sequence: TGTGCCTGCCGGGACACCCATAATTCACCCCTCCACTTT. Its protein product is CACRDTHNSPLHF.

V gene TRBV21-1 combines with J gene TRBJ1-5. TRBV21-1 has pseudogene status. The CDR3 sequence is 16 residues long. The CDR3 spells CATATTLRRSNQPQHF. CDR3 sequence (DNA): TGTGCCACCGCCACTACGCTTCGGAGGAGCAATCAGCCCCAGCATTTT.

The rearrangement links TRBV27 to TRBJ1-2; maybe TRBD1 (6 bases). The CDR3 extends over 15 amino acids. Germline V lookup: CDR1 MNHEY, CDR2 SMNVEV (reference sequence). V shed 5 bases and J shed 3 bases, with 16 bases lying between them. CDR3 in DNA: TGTGCCAGCAGTCACAAACCGGGGGCCCACTATGGCTACACCTTC. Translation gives CASSHKPGAHYGYTF.